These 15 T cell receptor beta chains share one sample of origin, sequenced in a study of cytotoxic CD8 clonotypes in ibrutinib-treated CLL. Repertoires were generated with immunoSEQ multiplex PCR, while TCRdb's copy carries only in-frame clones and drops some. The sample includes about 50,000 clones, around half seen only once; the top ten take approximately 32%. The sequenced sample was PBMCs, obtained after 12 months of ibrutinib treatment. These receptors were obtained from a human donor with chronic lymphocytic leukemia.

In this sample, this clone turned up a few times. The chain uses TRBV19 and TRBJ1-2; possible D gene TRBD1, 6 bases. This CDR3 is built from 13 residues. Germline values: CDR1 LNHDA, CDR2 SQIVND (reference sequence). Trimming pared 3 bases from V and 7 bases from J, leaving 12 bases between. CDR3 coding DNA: TGTGCCAGTAGTATTCCCGGCAGGGGTGGCTACACCTTC. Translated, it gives CASSIPGRGGYTF.

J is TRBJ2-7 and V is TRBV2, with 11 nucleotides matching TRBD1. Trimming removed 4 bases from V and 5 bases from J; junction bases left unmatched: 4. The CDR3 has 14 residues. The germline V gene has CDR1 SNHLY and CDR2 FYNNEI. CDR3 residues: CASSAGTGGDEQYF. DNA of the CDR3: TGTGCCAGCAGTGCCGGGACAGGGGGAGACGAGCAGTACTTC. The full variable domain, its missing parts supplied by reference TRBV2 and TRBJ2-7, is EPEVTQTPSHQVTQMGQEVILRCVPISNHLYFYWYRQILGQKVEFLVSFYNNEISEKSEIFDDQFSVERPDGSNFTLKIRSTKLEDSAMYFCASSAGTGGDEQYFGPGTRLTVT.

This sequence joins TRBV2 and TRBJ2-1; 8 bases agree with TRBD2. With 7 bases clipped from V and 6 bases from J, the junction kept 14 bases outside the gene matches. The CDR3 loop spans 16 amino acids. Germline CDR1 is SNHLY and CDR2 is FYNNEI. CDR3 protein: CASKGTWSGSFNEQFF. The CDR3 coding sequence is TGTGCCAGCAAAGGTACGTGGAGCGGGAGTTTCAATGAGCAGTTCTTC.

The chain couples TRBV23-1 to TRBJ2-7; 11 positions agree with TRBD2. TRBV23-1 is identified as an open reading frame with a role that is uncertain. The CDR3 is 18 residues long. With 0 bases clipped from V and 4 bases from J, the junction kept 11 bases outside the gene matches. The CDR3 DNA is TGCGCCAGCAGTCAATCGGGCGGGGGACTAGCGGTTTTTTACGAGCAGTACTTC. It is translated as CASSQSGGGLAVFYEQYF.

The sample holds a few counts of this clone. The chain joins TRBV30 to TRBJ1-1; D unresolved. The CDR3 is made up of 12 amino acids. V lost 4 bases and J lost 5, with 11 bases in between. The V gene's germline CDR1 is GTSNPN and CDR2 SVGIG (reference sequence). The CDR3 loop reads CAWKVRQTEAFF. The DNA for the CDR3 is TGTGCCTGGAAAGTTAGGCAGACTGAAGCTTTCTTT.

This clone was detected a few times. As DNA, the CDR3 is TGCGCCAGCAGTGAAGCGGGAGGGCCGCGCGGAGAGACCCAGTACTTC. Encoded protein: CASSEAGGPRGETQYF. This sequence joins TRBV5-1 and TRBJ2-5; 10 nucleotides line up with TRBD2. J was trimmed by 4 bases and V by 5 bases; bases with no gene match: 11. From germline, CDR1 is SGHRS and CDR2 YFSETQ. The CDR3 is made up of 16 amino acids.

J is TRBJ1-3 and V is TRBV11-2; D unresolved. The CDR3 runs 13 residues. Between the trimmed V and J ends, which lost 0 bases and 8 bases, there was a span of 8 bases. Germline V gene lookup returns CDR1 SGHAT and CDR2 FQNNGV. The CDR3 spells CASSLDLWHTIYF. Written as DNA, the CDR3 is TGTGCCAGCAGCTTAGATCTATGGCACACCATATATTTT.

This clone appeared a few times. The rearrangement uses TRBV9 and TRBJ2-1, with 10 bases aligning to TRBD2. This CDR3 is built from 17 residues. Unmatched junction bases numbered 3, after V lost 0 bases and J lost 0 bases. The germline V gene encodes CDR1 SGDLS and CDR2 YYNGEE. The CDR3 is CASSVATSGISYNEQFF. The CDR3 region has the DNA TGTGCCAGCAGCGTAGCTACTAGCGGGATCTCCTACAATGAGCAGTTCTTC. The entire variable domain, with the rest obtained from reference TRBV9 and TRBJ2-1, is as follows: DSGVTQTPKHLITATGQRVTLRCSPRSGDLSVYWYQQSLDQGLQFLIQYYNGEERAKGNILERFSAQQFPDLHSELNLSSLELGDSALYFCASSVATSGISYNEQFFGPGTRLTVL.

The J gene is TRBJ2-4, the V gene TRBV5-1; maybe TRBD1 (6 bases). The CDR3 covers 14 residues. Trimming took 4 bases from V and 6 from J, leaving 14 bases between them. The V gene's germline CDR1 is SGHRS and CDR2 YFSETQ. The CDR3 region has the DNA TGCGCCAGCAGCCAGGGGACACGAGGAAACATTCAGTACTTC. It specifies CASSQGTRGNIQYF. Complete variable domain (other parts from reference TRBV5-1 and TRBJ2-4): KAGVTQTPRYLIKTRGQQVTLSCSPISGHRSVSWYQQTPGQGLQFLFEYFSETQRNKGNFPGRFSGRQFSNSRSEMNVSTLELGDSALYLCASSQGTRGNIQYFGAGTRLSVL.

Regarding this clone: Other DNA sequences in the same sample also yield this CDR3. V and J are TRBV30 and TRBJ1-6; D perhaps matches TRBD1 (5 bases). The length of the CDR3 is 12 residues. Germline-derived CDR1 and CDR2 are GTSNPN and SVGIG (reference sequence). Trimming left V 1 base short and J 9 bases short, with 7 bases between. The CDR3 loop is CAWSGGSSPLHF. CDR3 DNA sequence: TGTGCCTGGAGTGGGGGCTCTTCACCCCTCCACTTT.

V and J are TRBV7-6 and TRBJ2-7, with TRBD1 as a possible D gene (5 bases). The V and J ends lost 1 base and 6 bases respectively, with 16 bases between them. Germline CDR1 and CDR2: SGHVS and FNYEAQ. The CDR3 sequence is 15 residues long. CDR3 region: CASSLVGARAAEQYF. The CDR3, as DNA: TGTGCCAGCAGCTTAGTTGGGGCCAGGGCGGCCGAGCAGTACTTC.

CDR3 coding DNA: TGTGCCATCGCCTCGGAGGGGATAACCAATTCACCCCTCCACTTT. As protein: CAIASEGITNSPLHF. J is TRBJ1-6 and V is TRBV6-6; D may be TRBD1 (5 bases). The germline V gene encodes CDR1 MNHNY and CDR2 SVGAGI (reference sequence). The CDR3 sequence is 15 residues long. V gave up 10 bases and J gave up 7 bases, with 20 bases separating them.

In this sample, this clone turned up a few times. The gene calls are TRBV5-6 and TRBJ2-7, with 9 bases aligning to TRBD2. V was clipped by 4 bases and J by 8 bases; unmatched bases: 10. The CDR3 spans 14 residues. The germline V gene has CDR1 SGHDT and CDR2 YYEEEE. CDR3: CASSLPGLASKQYF. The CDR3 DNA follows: TGTGCCAGCAGCCTACCGGGACTAGCCTCGAAGCAGTACTTC.

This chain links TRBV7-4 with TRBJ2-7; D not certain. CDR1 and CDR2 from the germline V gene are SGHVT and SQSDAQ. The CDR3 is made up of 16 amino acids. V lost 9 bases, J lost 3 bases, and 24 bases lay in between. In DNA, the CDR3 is TGTGCCAGTCCTCTGACGCAATCGGTGGGGATCTACGAGCAGTACTTC. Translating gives CASPLTQSVGIYEQYF.

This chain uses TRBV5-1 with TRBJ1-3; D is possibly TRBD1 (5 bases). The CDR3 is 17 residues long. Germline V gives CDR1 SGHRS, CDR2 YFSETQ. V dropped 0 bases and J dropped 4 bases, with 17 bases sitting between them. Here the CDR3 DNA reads TGCGCCAGCAGCTTGGCCGAAGGACATTCTCAGGGAAACACCATATATTTT. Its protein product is CASSLAEGHSQGNTIYF. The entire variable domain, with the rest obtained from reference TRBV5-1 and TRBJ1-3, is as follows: KAGVTQTPRYLIKTRGQQVTLSCSPISGHRSVSWYQQTPGQGLQFLFEYFSETQRNKGNFPGRFSGRQFSNSRSEMNVSTLELGDSALYLCASSLAEGHSQGNTIYFGEGSWLTVV.